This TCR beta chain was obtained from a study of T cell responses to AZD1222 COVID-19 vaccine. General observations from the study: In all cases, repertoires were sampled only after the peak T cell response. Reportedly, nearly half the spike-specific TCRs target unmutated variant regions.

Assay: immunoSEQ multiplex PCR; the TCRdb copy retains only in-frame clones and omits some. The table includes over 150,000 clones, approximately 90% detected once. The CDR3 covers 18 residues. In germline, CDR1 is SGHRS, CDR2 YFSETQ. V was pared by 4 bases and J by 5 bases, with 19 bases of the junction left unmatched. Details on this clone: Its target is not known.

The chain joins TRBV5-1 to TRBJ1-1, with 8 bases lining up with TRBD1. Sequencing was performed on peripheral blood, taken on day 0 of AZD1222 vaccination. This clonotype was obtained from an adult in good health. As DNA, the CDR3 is TGCGCCAGCAGCAGAAGGGGAACAGGGACAGGAGGCAGGACTGAAGCTTTCTTT. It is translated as CASSRRGTGTGGRTEAFF.